This is a list of T cell receptor beta chains from one sample in a study of early T cells in non-severe SARS-CoV-2 infection. Using its own MiXCR run on the 5' RACE reads, TCRdb lists one record per CDR3 protein. The repertoire holds 98,000 or so distinct CDR3 sequences, with 9.5% to 15% as singletons. Material: whole blood, obtained at baseline. The receptor set was obtained from an adult who was a healthcare worker with PCR-confirmed SARS-CoV-2 infection or an uninfected control (not recorded which). Each CDR3 is given with its conserved first and last residue. A D gene is named only where the DNA matches it firmly. Clone size is not always given. Where it is, it says once, few, many or a class for expanded clones.

v_gene	j_gene	abundance	d_gene	CDR3aa	CDR3nt
TRBV12-5	TRBJ1-5	few	.	CASAYRALGNQPQHF	TGTGCTAGCGCTTACAGGGCCCTGGGCAATCAGCCCCAGCATTTT
TRBV28	TRBJ1-1	.	.	CASSFSGANTEAFF	TGTGCCAGCTCCTTTTCCGGGGCGAACACTGAAGCTTTCTTT
TRBV12-3/TRBV12-4	TRBJ1-4	.	.	CASSLAGTPEKLFF	TGTGCCAGCAGTTTGGCCGGGACGCCAGAAAAACTGTTTTTT
TRBV11-2	TRBJ2-7	few	TRBD1	CASSSRTGGVYTSSEQYF	TGTGCCAGCAGCTCCCGGACAGGGGGCGTTTATACATCCTCCGAGCAGTACTTC
TRBV11-2	TRBJ2-5	.	.	CASSLGVAETQYF	TGTGCCAGCAGCTTAGGAGTTGCTGAGACCCAGTACTTC
TRBV7-6	TRBJ2-2	many	TRBD2	CASSVVPSGANTGELFF	TGTGCCAGCAGCGTAGTCCCTAGCGGAGCAAACACCGGGGAGCTGTTTTTT
TRBV29-1	TRBJ1-5	many	.	CSVDGAAYSNQPQHF	TGCAGCGTTGATGGGGCAGCCTATAGCAATCAGCCCCAGCATTTT
TRBV6-5	TRBJ2-7	.	TRBD1	CASSYSAGGDEQYF	TGTGCCAGCAGTTACTCGGCAGGGGGCGACGAGCAGTACTTC
TRBV13	TRBJ2-7	few	TRBD1	CASSKDRVHEQYF	TGTGCCAGCAGTAAGGACAGGGTGCACGAGCAGTACTTC
TRBV12-3/TRBV12-4	TRBJ1-3	many	.	CASTNRGRASSGNTIYF	TGTGCCAGCACCAATCGAGGACGGGCGAGCTCTGGAAACACCATATATTTT
TRBV12-3/TRBV12-4	TRBJ1-3	few	.	CASSARGAGNTIYF	TGTGCCAGCAGTGCCAGGGGAGCTGGAAACACCATATATTTT
TRBV7-8	TRBJ2-5	many	.	CASSLVGRGETQYF	TGTGCCAGCAGCTTAGTGGGTAGGGGAGAGACCCAGTACTTC
TRBV6-5	TRBJ1-6	.	.	CASSPRVTDNSPLHF	TGTGCCAGCAGCCCTCGGGTGACGGATAATTCACCCCTCCACTTT
TRBV7-3	TRBJ1-4	few	.	CASSSAGTPNEKLFF	TGTGCCAGCAGCTCGGCCGGGACACCTAATGAAAAACTGTTTTTT
TRBV11-2	TRBJ1-1	few	.	CASSRTSRAANTEAFF	TGTGCCAGCAGCCGTACTTCCAGGGCGGCGAACACTGAAGCTTTCTTT
TRBV4-1	TRBJ2-7	.	.	CASSQGGAGPYEQYF	TGCGCCAGCAGCCAGGGGGGAGCGGGTCCCTACGAGCAGTACTTC
TRBV28	TRBJ2-5	.	.	CASSLGGEETQYF	TGTGCCAGCAGTTTGGGCGGAGAAGAGACCCAGTACTTC
TRBV29-1	TRBJ1-5	many	TRBD1	CSVTLQGVNNQPQHF	TGCAGCGTTACCTTACAGGGGGTAAACAATCAGCCCCAGCATTTT
TRBV4-1	TRBJ2-1	few	.	CASSPKPPGVMNRGEQFF	TGCGCCAGCAGCCCGAAGCCCCCCGGGGTCATGAATCGGGGTGAGCAGTTCTTC
TRBV6-6	TRBJ2-7	.	TRBD2	CAGSAIPGLRTSGTYEQYF	TGTGCCGGCAGTGCAATACCTGGACTTCGGACTAGCGGGACCTACGAGCAGTACTTC
TRBV3-1	TRBJ1-1	few	TRBD1	CASSQPRAGTGGTEAFF	TGTGCCAGCAGCCAACCTCGAGCCGGGACAGGGGGCACTGAAGCTTTCTTT
TRBV2	TRBJ1-2	few	.	CASSVEGDGYTF	TGTGCCAGCAGTGTTGAGGGGGATGGCTACACCTTC
TRBV11-2	TRBJ2-1	.	.	CASSREAAEQFF	TGTGCCAGCAGTAGGGAAGCAGCGGAGCAGTTCTTC
TRBV6-5	TRBJ1-2	many	TRBD1	CASTDRDFRYGYTF	TGTGCCAGCACCGACAGGGATTTTCGCTATGGCTACACCTTC
TRBV11-2	TRBJ2-2	many	.	CASRSGGGASTGELFF	TGTGCCAGCAGATCTGGAGGGGGGGCCTCCACCGGGGAGCTGTTTTTT
TRBV7-6	TRBJ2-2	many	TRBD1	CASSSIPTGANTGELFF	TGTGCCAGCAGCTCCATACCGACAGGGGCCAACACCGGGGAGCTGTTTTTT
TRBV4-2	TRBJ1-1	.	TRBD1	CASLLRDSLEAFF	TGTGCCAGCCTCCTCCGGGACAGCCTTGAAGCTTTCTTT
TRBV28	TRBJ1-2	medium-sized	TRBD1	CASSLIGGKYGYTF	TGTGCCAGCAGTTTGATAGGGGGCAAGTATGGCTACACCTTC
TRBV11-1	TRBJ2-6	few	.	CASSSERSSGANVLTF	TGTGCCAGCAGTAGTGAGAGAAGCTCTGGGGCCAACGTCCTGACTTTC
TRBV6-6	TRBJ2-3	many	TRBD2	CASSTYPGVAGVKDTQYF	TGTGCCAGCAGCACCTATCCCGGTGTAGCGGGAGTTAAAGATACGCAGTATTTT
TRBV18	TRBJ2-7	few	TRBD1	CASSLSQGAFTYEQYF	TGTGCCAGCTCACTCTCCCAGGGGGCATTTACCTACGAGCAGTACTTC
TRBV19	TRBJ1-5	.	.	CASSIGGFGQPQHF	TGTGCCAGTAGTATCGGGGGATTTGGTCAGCCCCAGCATTTT
TRBV27	TRBJ2-7	many	.	CASSFSPGLGGEQYF	TGTGCCAGCAGTTTCTCGCCGGGACTGGGGGGAGAGCAGTACTTC
TRBV7-3	TRBJ2-1	few	TRBD1	CASSLTSGGYYEQFF	TGTGCCAGCAGCTTAACATCAGGGGGCTACTATGAGCAGTTCTTC
TRBV5-1	TRBJ2-1	.	.	CASSLELVTGMGQFF	TGCGCCAGCAGCTTGGAACTGGTTACGGGTATGGGGCAGTTCTTC
TRBV29-1	TRBJ2-3	few	.	CSPGRSADTQYF	TGCAGCCCCGGACGGAGCGCAGATACGCAGTATTTT
TRBV2	TRBJ2-2	few	.	CASRGNANTGELFF	TGTGCCAGCAGGGGCAACGCTAACACCGGGGAGCTGTTTTTT
TRBV30	TRBJ2-3	.	TRBD2	CAWRKGGSYTDTQYF	TGTGCCTGGCGCAAGGGCGGGAGCTACACAGATACGCAGTATTTT
TRBV6-5	TRBJ1-5	few	TRBD1	CASSPRQGYQPQHF	TGTGCCAGCAGCCCTAGACAGGGCTATCAGCCCCAGCATTTT
TRBV29-1	TRBJ2-1	few	TRBD1	CSYPGDRGFDEQFF	TGCAGCTACCCCGGGGACAGGGGCTTCGATGAGCAGTTCTTC
TRBV7-9	TRBJ1-1	.	.	CASSAGFMNTEAFF	TGTGCCAGCAGCGCCGGTTTCATGAACACTGAAGCTTTCTTT
TRBV7-3	TRBJ2-1	.	TRBD2	CASSLNMGVGLAGAGEQFF	TGTGCCAGCAGCTTAAATATGGGAGTCGGGCTAGCGGGAGCGGGGGAGCAGTTCTTC
TRBV18	TRBJ1-2	few	.	CASSPVPGTDGYTF	TGTGCCAGCTCACCCGTACCAGGGACGGATGGCTACACCTTC
TRBV11-2	TRBJ2-6	.	.	CASSLTVSGANVLTF	TGTGCCAGCAGCTTAACAGTCTCTGGGGCCAACGTCCTGACTTTC
TRBV12-5	TRBJ2-1	many	.	CASGLVPGTGNNEQFF	TGTGCTAGTGGTTTGGTACCGGGGACGGGGAACAATGAGCAGTTCTTC
TRBV10-3	TRBJ1-3	few	TRBD1	CAMGDRGRLDGNTIYF	TGTGCCATGGGGGACAGGGGGCGCCTGGATGGAAACACCATATATTTT